Listed below are T cell receptor beta chains from one sample, sequenced in a study of long-term antiretroviral therapy in people with HIV. Profiling relied on immunoSEQ multiplex PCR, and the TCRdb table lists in-frame clones only, not all of them. The data show almost 35,000 clones, about 94% seen once. Specimen: unsorted PBMCs, collected around 5 years after starting antiretroviral therapy. These receptors were obtained from a woman between 50 and 59 years old with HIV. The CDR3 runs from the conserved cysteine through the conserved F or W. The D gene is left open where the match is weak. Only part of the rows carry a size: once, few, many, or a class if the clone is expanded.

D gene,V gene,clone size,J gene,CDR3 length,CDR3 protein,CDR3 DNA
.,TRBV10-3,.,TRBJ2-7,12,CAIQTPAYEQYF,TGTGCCATCCAGACACCCGCCTACGAGCAGTACTTC
TRBD1,TRBV10-2,.,TRBJ2-7,14,CASKVTGVLLEQYF,TGCGCCAGCAAGGTGACAGGGGTCCTTCTCGAGCAGTACTTC
.,TRBV7-8,.,TRBJ2-7,14,CASSLGREWSEQYF,TGTGCCAGCAGCTTAGGAAGGGAATGGTCCGAGCAGTACTTC
.,TRBV6-5,.,TRBJ1-3,16,CASSYSLATSGNTIYF,TGTGCCAGCAGTTACTCGCTGGCGACCTCTGGAAACACCATATATTTT
.,TRBV7-9,.,TRBJ2-5,15,CASSTGVGRGETQYF,TGTGCCAGCAGCACCGGGGTGGGGCGCGGAGAGACCCAGTACTTC
.,TRBV4-1,.,TRBJ2-1,15,CASSLSLGQQNEQFF,TGCGCCAGCAGCCTATCGTTAGGACAGCAAAATGAGCAGTTCTTC
TRBD1,TRBV29-1,.,TRBJ1-3,14,CSVGGTGSGNTIYF,TGCAGCGTTGGAGGGACAGGCTCTGGAAACACCATATATTTT
TRBD1,TRBV29-1,.,TRBJ1-1,13,CSVYRGLGTEAFF,TGCAGCGTTTACAGGGGGCTAGGGACTGAAGCTTTCTTT
.,TRBV29-1,.,TRBJ1-4,12,CSVKRSDEKLFF,TGCAGCGTTAAGCGGTCAGATGAAAAACTGTTTTTT
TRBD1,TRBV9,.,TRBJ1-4,14,CASSGTGINEKLFF,TGTGCCAGCAGCGGGACAGGGATTAATGAAAAACTGTTTTTT
.,TRBV5-6,once,TRBJ2-3,16,CASSQSPGGREDTQYF,TGTGCCAGCAGCCAGAGTCCCGGGGGCCGTGAAGATACGCAGTATTTT
TRBD1,TRBV7-2,.,TRBJ1-2,14,CASSPNRGTYGYTF,TGTGCCAGCAGCCCAAACAGGGGTACCTATGGCTACACCTTC
.,TRBV5-1,.,TRBJ2-1,16,CASSLGSGSSYNEQFF,TGCGCCAGCAGCTTGGGTTCCGGAAGCTCCTACAATGAGCAGTTCTTC
.,TRBV19,.,TRBJ1-2,13,CASSTMDSYGYTF,TGTGCCAGTAGTACAATGGACAGCTATGGCTACACCTTC
.,TRBV4-3,.,TRBJ2-2,14,CASSQEVATGELFF,TGCGCCAGCAGCCAAGAGGTAGCCACCGGGGAGCTGTTTTTT
.,TRBV5-1,.,TRBJ2-5,16,CASSGTYFALQETQYF,TGCGCCAGCAGCGGGACCTACTTTGCTCTCCAAGAGACCCAGTACTTC
.,TRBV5-1,.,TRBJ2-7,13,CASSLTVTYEQYF,TGCGCCAGCAGCTTGACGGTTACCTACGAGCAGTACTTC
.,TRBV16,.,TRBJ1-6,14,CASSQFDRESPLHF,TGTGCCAGCAGCCAATTTGACAGAGAGTCACCCCTCCACTTT
.,TRBV11-1,.,TRBJ2-7,14,CASSSRGRAYEQYF,TGTGCCAGCAGCTCCCGGGGAAGGGCCTACGAGCAGTACTTC
.,TRBV6-6,.,TRBJ1-6,15,CASSYQANYNSPLHF,TGTGCCAGCAGTTACCAGGCGAACTATAATTCACCCCTCCACTTT
.,TRBV6-5,.,TRBJ1-2,13,CASSPQGSYGYTF,TGTGCCAGCAGTCCCCAGGGCTCCTATGGCTACACCTTC
.,TRBV7-7,.,TRBJ1-1,13,CASSANQNTEAFF,TGTGCTAGCAGCGCGAATCAGAACACTGAAGCTTTCTTT
.,TRBV6-4,.,TRBJ1-6,14,CASYHLTGFSPLHF,TGTGCCAGTTACCATCTTACAGGGTTTTCACCCCTCCACTTT
TRBD1,TRBV5-1,.,TRBJ1-1,12,CASSLGQEEAFF,TGCGCCAGCAGCCTGGGACAGGAAGAAGCTTTCTTT
.,TRBV7-2,few,TRBJ2-7,14,CASSFGALSYEQYF,TGTGCCAGCAGCTTCGGGGCCCTCTCCTACGAGCAGTACTTC
TRBD1,TRBV7-9,few,TRBJ1-1,14,CASRLGQGNTEAFF,TGTGCCAGCAGATTAGGACAGGGAAACACTGAAGCTTTCTTT
TRBD1,TRBV19,.,TRBJ1-6,16,CASSIDLGTGLSPLHF,TGTGCCAGTAGTATAGATCTGGGGACAGGGCTCTCACCCCTCCACTTT
.,TRBV6-1,.,TRBJ1-2,13,CASTAGTPYGYTF,TGTGCCAGCACCGCGGGGACACCCTATGGCTACACCTTC
TRBD1,TRBV18,.,TRBJ1-2,15,CASSEQGSPVFGYTF,TGTGCCAGCTCGGAACAGGGGTCCCCAGTCTTCGGCTACACCTTC
.,TRBV30,.,TRBJ1-5,13,CAWSKGGSQPQHF,TGTGCCTGGAGTAAAGGGGGAAGTCAGCCCCAGCATTTT
TRBD1,TRBV5-1,once,TRBJ2-5,15,CASSLTGQGAETQYF,TGCGCCAGCAGCTTGACGGGACAGGGGGCTGAGACCCAGTACTTC
TRBD2,TRBV19,.,TRBJ2-7,15,CASRPAGLASYEQYF,TGTGCCAGTAGGCCGGCGGGACTAGCCTCCTACGAGCAGTACTTC
TRBD1,TRBV6-1,.,TRBJ2-7,14,CASRVGQGPYEQYF,TGTGCCAGCAGGGTTGGACAGGGTCCCTACGAGCAGTACTTC
.,TRBV7-3,.,TRBJ1-3,15,CASSSVGVSGNTIYF,TGTGCCAGCAGCTCCGTGGGGGTCTCTGGAAACACCATATATTTT
.,TRBV6-1,once,TRBJ1-4,16,CASSGTQGSTNEKLFF,TGTGCCAGCAGTGGGACACAGGGATCAACTAATGAAAAACTGTTTTTT
TRBD1,TRBV19,.,TRBJ1-1,14,CATISGQLNTEAFF,TGTGCCACCATCTCGGGACAGCTGAACACTGAAGCTTTCTTT
TRBD1,TRBV5-6,.,TRBJ1-4,13,CASHRGGVEKLFF,TGTGCCAGCCACAGGGGAGGGGTTGAAAAACTGTTTTTT
.,TRBV9,.,TRBJ2-1,16,CASTPRVGTEHNEQFF,TGTGCCAGCACCCCAAGGGTCGGAACAGAGCACAATGAGCAGTTCTTC
.,TRBV5-4,once,TRBJ2-3,14,CASSLGRYTDTQYF,TGTGCCAGCAGCTTGGGCAGATACACAGATACGCAGTATTTT
.,TRBV6-1,few,TRBJ1-1,13,CASSDVGATEAFF,TGTGCCAGCAGTGATGTGGGGGCAACTGAAGCTTTCTTT
.,TRBV5-1,.,TRBJ2-7,15,CASSINQGAPYEQYF,TGCGCCAGCAGCATAAACCAAGGGGCCCCCTACGAGCAGTACTTC
.,TRBV27,.,TRBJ2-3,12,CASSHQADTQYF,TGTGCCAGCAGTCACCAGGCAGATACGCAGTATTTT
.,TRBV5-1,.,TRBJ1-1,15,CASSLDGYMNTEAFF,TGCGCCAGCAGCTTGGATGGTTACATGAACACTGAAGCTTTCTTT
.,TRBV30,.,TRBJ1-1,14,CAWNPGAMNTEAFF,TGTGCCTGGAACCCAGGGGCCATGAACACTGAAGCTTTCTTT
.,TRBV5-8,.,TRBJ2-1,15,CASSLGTRQYNEQFF,TGTGCCAGCAGCTTGGGCACTAGGCAGTACAATGAGCAGTTCTTC
TRBD1,TRBV19,.,TRBJ1-5,16,CASCNRGGYSNQPQHF,TGTGCCAGTTGTAACAGGGGAGGGTATAGCAATCAGCCCCAGCATTTT
.,TRBV9,.,TRBJ1-2,13,CASSVISQYGYTF,TGTGCCAGCAGCGTAATCAGCCAGTATGGCTACACCTTC
.,TRBV27,.,TRBJ1-1,12,CASSYRLDGAFF,TGTGCCAGCAGTTACCGATTGGATGGGGCTTTCTTT
.,TRBV5-1,.,TRBJ2-7,16,CASNPGPGTLRYEQYF,TGCGCCAGCAATCCGGGCCCCGGGACACTACGATACGAGCAGTACTTC
.,TRBV27,.,TRBJ1-1,13,CASSKYGNTEAFF,TGTGCCAGCAGTAAGTACGGGAACACTGAAGCTTTCTTT
.,TRBV5-4,.,TRBJ1-2,14,CASSIQRGGYGYTF,TGTGCCAGCAGCATCCAACGTGGTGGCTATGGCTACACCTTC
.,TRBV6-5,once,TRBJ2-2,12,CASSHPTGELFF,TGTGCCAGCAGCCACCCCACCGGGGAGCTGTTTTTT
.,TRBV2,.,TRBJ1-1,15,CASSESPGMATEAFF,TGTGCCAGCAGTGAATCCCCAGGGATGGCCACTGAAGCTTTCTTT
.,TRBV7-2,.,TRBJ1-2,14,CASSLIPGVSGYTF,TGTGCCAGCAGCTTAATCCCAGGGGTCTCTGGCTACACCTTC
.,TRBV2,once,TRBJ2-7,12,CASGGTDYEQYF,TGTGCCAGCGGGGGGACGGACTACGAGCAGTACTTC